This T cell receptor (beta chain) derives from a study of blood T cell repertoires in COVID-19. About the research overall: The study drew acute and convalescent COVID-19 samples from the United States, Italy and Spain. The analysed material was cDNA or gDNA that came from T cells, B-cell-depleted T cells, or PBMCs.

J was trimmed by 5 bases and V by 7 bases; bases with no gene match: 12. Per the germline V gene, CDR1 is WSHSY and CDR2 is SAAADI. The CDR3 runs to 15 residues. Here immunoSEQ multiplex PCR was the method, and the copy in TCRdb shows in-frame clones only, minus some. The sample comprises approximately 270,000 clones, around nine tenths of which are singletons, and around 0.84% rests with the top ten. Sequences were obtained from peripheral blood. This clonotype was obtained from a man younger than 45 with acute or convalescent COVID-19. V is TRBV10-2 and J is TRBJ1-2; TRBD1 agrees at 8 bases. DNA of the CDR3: TGCGCCAGCATGGAGGACAGGGCGGATGTTTATGGCTACACCTTC. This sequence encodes CASMEDRADVYGYTF.